These 24 T cell receptor beta chains came from one sample sequenced in a study of cytomegalovirus exposure and HLA in healthy donors. The PCR used 60 Vbeta and 13 Jbeta primers. Some clones are missing from TCRdb's copy, which holds only in-frame ones; the method was immunoSEQ multiplex PCR. The table shows tens of thousands of clones, with 9.5% to 13% occurring only once. Specimen: PBMCs. The origin of the receptors is a man in his 60s in good health and CMV-seropositive.

V usage is TRBV28 and J usage is TRBJ2-7, with D possibly being TRBD1 (5 bases). V lost 1 base and J 13 bases, leaving 14 bases between the germline ends. CDR1 MDHEN and CDR2 SYDVKM come from the germline V gene. The CDR3 loop spans 12 amino acids. The CDR3 loop reads CASSLLTGPRYF. CDR3 nucleotide sequence: TGTGCCAGCAGTTTATTAACAGGCCCCAGATACTTC.

The rearrangement uses TRBV19 and TRBJ2-7; 10 positions agree with TRBD2. This CDR3 has 15 residues. Germline-derived CDR1 and CDR2 are LNHDA and SQIVND (reference sequence). The J segment lost 0 bases and the V segment lost 6 bases, leaving 5 bases of the junction unmatched. DNA for the CDR3: TGTGCCAGTAGCCGAGGACTAGCGGACTCCTACGAGCAGTACTTC. Protein sequence: CASSRGLADSYEQYF.

This chain connects TRBV11-2 to TRBJ2-7, with D possibly TRBD1 on 5 matching bases. In germline, CDR1 is SGHAT, CDR2 FQNNGV. The CDR3 has 14 residues. V lost 5 bases and J 3 bases, leaving 14 bases between the germline ends. The CDR3 sequence: CASSGGRAHYEQYF. The CDR3 DNA sequence: TGTGCCAGCAGCGGCGGCAGGGCTCACTACGAGCAGTACTTC.

The chain is built from TRBV5-4 and TRBJ2-3; D might be TRBD2 (6 bases). The V gene lost 4 bases and the J gene lost 1 base, with 22 bases spanning the gap. This CDR3 is built from 18 residues. Germline CDR1 and CDR2: SGHNT and YYREEE (reference sequence). CDR3 DNA sequence: TGTGCCAGCAGCAACCCGGGACTGGAAATAGCGCGCACAGATACGCAGTATTTT. Its translation: CASSNPGLEIARTDTQYF.

This sequence joins TRBV5-1 and TRBJ2-3; D may be TRBD2 (6 bases). V dropped 2 bases and J dropped 2 bases, with 12 bases sitting between them. This CDR3 comprises 15 residues. From germline, CDR1 is SGHRS and CDR2 YFSETQ. CDR3 sequence: CASSFQAGYTDTQYF. Written as DNA, the CDR3 is TGCGCCAGCAGCTTCCAAGCGGGCTACACAGATACGCAGTATTTT.

This clone was recorded a few times. The V gene is TRBV13, the J gene TRBJ2-1, with TRBD1 as a possible D gene (5 bases). Trimming removed 1 base at V and 10 bases at J, with 14 bases between. Germline V gene data show CDR1 as PRHDT and CDR2 as FYEKMQ (reference sequence). This CDR3 contains 14 residues. The CDR3 coding sequence is TGTGCCAGCAGCTTAGATCTAGGGGCTGGCGAGCAGTTCTTC. It yields the protein CASSLDLGAGEQFF. Using reference TRBV13 and TRBJ2-1 for the parts outside the CDR3, the full variable domain is AAGVIQSPRHLIKEKRETATLKCYPIPRHDTVYWYQQGPGQDPQFLISFYEKMQSDKGSIPDRFSAQQFSDYHSELNMSSLELGDSALYFCASSLDLGAGEQFFGPGTRLTVL.

This clone has at least ten counts. This chain uses TRBV27 with TRBJ2-1; 8 nucleotides line up with TRBD1. Trimming removed 5 bases from V and 5 bases from J; junction bases left unmatched: 8. Per germline, CDR1 MNHEY and CDR2 SMNVEV (reference sequence). The CDR3 has 15 amino acids. CDR3 in amino acids: CASSPTGERNNEQFF. As DNA, the CDR3 is TGTGCCAGCAGTCCGACAGGGGAACGGAACAATGAGCAGTTCTTC.

This clone was detected only a few times. This sample also contains other DNA sequences that code for the same CDR3. This chain's CDR3 is CASSPRTSGVYNEQFF. The CDR3 DNA is TGCGCCAGCAGCCCGAGGACTAGCGGGGTTTACAATGAGCAGTTCTTC. J is TRBJ2-1 and V is TRBV5-1; TRBD2 matches 12 bases. This CDR3 contains 16 residues. V lost 4 bases to trimming and J lost 4 bases; unmatched junction nucleotides: 6. Germline V lookup: CDR1 SGHRS, CDR2 YFSETQ.

The rearrangement uses TRBV2 and TRBJ2-1; possible D gene TRBD2, 6 bases. V dropped 7 bases and J dropped 4 bases, with 14 bases sitting between them. This CDR3 contains 14 residues. Germline CDR1 SNHLY, CDR2 FYNNEI. CDR3 DNA sequence: TGTGCCAGCACCGACGGGGGACCTTACAATGAGCAGTTCTTC. This codes for CASTDGGPYNEQFF.

Only a few counts were recorded for this clone. The rearrangement joins TRBV5-1 to TRBJ1-1; 9 nucleotides align to TRBD1. The CDR3 has 15 amino acids. CDR1 is SGHRS and CDR2 is YFSETQ in the germline V gene. The V segment lost 4 bases and the J segment 5 bases; nucleotides outside the gene matches: 9. The CDR3 is CASSSWDRVKTEAFF. In nucleotides, the CDR3 is TGCGCCAGCAGCAGTTGGGACAGGGTTAAGACTGAAGCTTTCTTT.

In this sample, this clone turned up a few times. The chain links TRBV28 to TRBJ2-1, with D maybe TRBD1 (6 bases). Per the germline V gene, CDR1 is MDHEN and CDR2 is SYDVKM. CDR3 length: 13 residues. V lost 4 bases and J 8 bases, leaving 12 bases between the germline ends. The CDR3 region has the DNA TGTGCCAGCAGTTCAGCAGGGGCGGATGAGCAGTTCTTC. Translating it yields CASSSAGADEQFF.

This clone was seen only a few times. This chain joins TRBV5-3 and TRBJ2-7, with TRBD2 as a possible D gene (5 bases). TRBV5-3 is placed among ORFs of uncertain function. The V end lost 4 bases, the J end lost 0 bases, and 11 bases lay between the germline ends. The CDR3 runs 14 residues. This CDR3 is CARSGGLSSYEQYV. CDR3 DNA: TGTGCCAGAAGCGGAGGACTGAGCTCCTACGAGCAGTACGTC.

The rearrangement links TRBV19 to TRBJ2-7, with TRBD1 matching over 10 bases. From germline, CDR1 is LNHDA and CDR2 SQIVND (reference sequence). CDR3 size: 15 residues. Trimming cost V 7 bases and J 5 bases; bases outside gene matches: 11. This chain's CDR3 is CASKRTGTGEHEQYF. In DNA form, the CDR3 reads TGTGCCAGTAAGAGGACCGGGACAGGGGAGCACGAGCAGTACTTC.

V and J are TRBV5-4 and TRBJ2-1; TRBD2 matches 12 bases. There are 17 residues in the CDR3. Germline-derived CDR1 and CDR2 are SGHNT and YYREEE (reference sequence). J was trimmed by 8 bases and V by 0 bases; bases with no gene match: 9. The CDR3 DNA reads as TGTGCCAGCAGCTTGGGCCGACTAGCGGGAGACCGAGATGAGCAGTTCTTC. It specifies CASSLGRLAGDRDEQFF.

This clone was observed a handful of times. V is TRBV6-5 and J is TRBJ2-5; no firm D call. Germline-derived CDR1 and CDR2 are MNHEY and SVGAGI. This CDR3 contains 13 residues. V was clipped by 2 bases and J by 6 bases, with 10 bases between them. The CDR3, as DNA: TGTGCCAGCAGTTACCGACAATTAAAGACCCAGTACTTC. Residues: CASSYRQLKTQYF.

This chain joins TRBV6-5 and TRBJ2-3; 9 bases are shared with TRBD2. V trimming: 6 bases; J trimming: 5 bases; junction bases outside the gene matches: 9. The CDR3 is 15 amino acids. Germline values: CDR1 MNHEY, CDR2 SVGAGI. The CDR3 loop is CASSQRGAGVDTQYF. CDR3 bases: TGTGCCAGCAGCCAGCGGGGGGCCGGTGTAGATACGCAGTATTTT.

The rearrangement links TRBV6-5 to TRBJ2-6; D not certain. The germline V gene has CDR1 MNHEY and CDR2 SVGAGI. V was pared by 8 bases and J by 1 base, with 3 bases between. CDR3 length: 12 amino acids. The CDR3 loop is CASQSGANVLTF. The CDR3 DNA follows: TGTGCCAGCCAGTCTGGGGCCAACGTCCTGACTTTC.

This chain links TRBV7-3 with TRBJ2-5, with D tentatively TRBD1 (7 bases). The V gene's germline CDR1 is SGHTA and CDR2 FQGTGA. This CDR3 is 13 amino acids long. Trimming took off 4 bases at V and 5 bases at J, with 11 bases between the two ends. The CDR3 is CASSSSGGETQYF. The CDR3, as DNA: TGTGCCAGCAGCTCATCAGGGGGGGAGACCCAGTACTTC.

This clone was observed a handful of times. V gene TRBV10-3 combines with J gene TRBJ1-5; TRBD1 is a possible D gene (5 bases). Deletions cut 0 bases from V and 7 bases from J, with 16 bases between. This CDR3 is 16 amino acids long. Germline loops: CDR1 ENHRY, CDR2 SYGVKD. The CDR3 bases are TGTGCCATCAGTGAGTCGATAGGGGCGTTGGGGCAGCCCCAGCATTTT. It is translated as CAISESIGALGQPQHF.

In this sample, this clone turned up a few times. J is TRBJ2-2 and V is TRBV19; D may be TRBD1 (6 bases). This CDR3 is 13 amino acids long. The V and J ends lost 6 bases and 4 bases respectively, with 9 bases between them. The germline gives CDR1 LNHDA, CDR2 SQIVND (reference sequence). CDR3 amino acids: CASRQGATGELFF. The CDR3 DNA is TGTGCCAGTAGACAGGGAGCCACCGGGGAGCTGTTTTTT.

This chain uses TRBV6-5 with TRBJ1-2; 9 bases are a match to TRBD1. With 5 bases clipped from V and 12 bases from J, the junction kept 16 bases outside the gene matches. The CDR3 contains 15 residues. Germline V gene sequence: CDR1 MNHEY, CDR2 SVGAGI. CDR3 bases: TGTGCCAGCAGTCCTATCCTGGGACAGGGAGGTAGAAACACCTTC. Residues: CASSPILGQGGRNTF.

In this sample, this clone turned up a few times. The chain links TRBV7-9 to TRBJ2-1; 10 bases fit TRBD2. Germline V gene lookup returns CDR1 SEHNR and CDR2 FQNEAQ (reference sequence). The CDR3 sequence is 16 residues long. The J segment lost 1 base and the V segment lost 1 base, leaving 1 base of the junction unmatched. CDR3 sequence reads: CASSLELAGSYNEQFF. Written as DNA, the CDR3 is TGTGCCAGCAGCTTAGAACTAGCGGGGTCCTACAATGAGCAGTTCTTC. Full variable domain (outside the CDR3, taken from reference TRBV7-9 and TRBJ2-1): DTGVSQNPRHKITKRGQNVTFRCDPISEHNRLYWYRQTLGQGPEFLTYFQNEAQLEKSRLLSDRFSAERPKGSFSTLEIQRTEQGDSAMYLCASSLELAGSYNEQFFGPGTRLTVL.

The genes are TRBV2 and TRBJ2-2; no firm D call. Germline V gives CDR1 SNHLY, CDR2 FYNNEI. The CDR3 contains 16 residues. The germline V and J ends were trimmed by 1 base and 4 bases, with 13 bases remaining between them. CDR3 protein: CASSEGPLAPTGELFF. CDR3 nucleotide sequence: TGTGCCAGCAGTGAAGGGCCCCTCGCACCCACCGGGGAGCTGTTTTTT.

This clone occurred once. The chain carries TRBV19 and TRBJ1-5, with a weak D call TRBD1 (5 bases). Per the germline V gene, CDR1 is LNHDA and CDR2 is SQIVND (reference sequence). V was shortened by 7 bases and J by 2 bases, with 9 bases between the two germline ends. The CDR3 has 13 residues. The CDR3 sequence: CASTDRGNQPQHF. CDR3 nucleotide sequence: TGTGCCAGTACAGACAGAGGCAATCAGCCCCAGCATTTT.